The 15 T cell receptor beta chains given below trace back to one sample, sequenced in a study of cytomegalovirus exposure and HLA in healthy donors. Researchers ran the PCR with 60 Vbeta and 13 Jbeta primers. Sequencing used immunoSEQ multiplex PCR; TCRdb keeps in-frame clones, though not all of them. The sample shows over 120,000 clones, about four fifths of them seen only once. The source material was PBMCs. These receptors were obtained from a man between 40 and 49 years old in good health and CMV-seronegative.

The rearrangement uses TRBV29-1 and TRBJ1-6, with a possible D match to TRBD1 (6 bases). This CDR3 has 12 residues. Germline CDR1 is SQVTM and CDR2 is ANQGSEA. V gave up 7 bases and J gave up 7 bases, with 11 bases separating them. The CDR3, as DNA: TGCAGCGCGGGACAACCGAATTCACCCCTCCACTTT. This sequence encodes CSAGQPNSPLHF. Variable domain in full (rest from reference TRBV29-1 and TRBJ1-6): SAVISQKPSRDICQRGTSLTIQCQVDSQVTMMFWYRQQPGQSLTLIATANQGSEATYESGFVIDKFPISRPNLTFSTLTVSNMSPEDSSIYLCSAGQPNSPLHFGNGTRLTVT.

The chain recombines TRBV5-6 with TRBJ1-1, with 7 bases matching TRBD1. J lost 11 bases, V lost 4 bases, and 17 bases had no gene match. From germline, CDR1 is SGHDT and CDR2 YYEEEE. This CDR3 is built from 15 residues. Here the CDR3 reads CASSRLDRASSLAFF. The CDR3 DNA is TGTGCCAGCAGCCGACTAGACAGGGCTTCTTCGCTGGCTTTCTTT.

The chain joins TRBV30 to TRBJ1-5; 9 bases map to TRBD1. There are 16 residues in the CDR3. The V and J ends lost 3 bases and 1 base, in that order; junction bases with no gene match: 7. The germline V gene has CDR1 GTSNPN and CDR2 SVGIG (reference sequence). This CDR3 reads CAWRGTGLTSNQPQHF. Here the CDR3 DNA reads TGTGCCTGGAGAGGGACAGGGTTAACGAGCAATCAGCCCCAGCATTTT.

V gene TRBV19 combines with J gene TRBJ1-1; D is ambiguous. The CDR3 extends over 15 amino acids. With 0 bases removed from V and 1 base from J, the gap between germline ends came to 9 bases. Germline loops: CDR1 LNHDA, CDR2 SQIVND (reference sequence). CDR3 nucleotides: TGTGCCAGTAGTATAGACCCCAGTCGGAACACTGAAGCTTTCTTT. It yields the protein CASSIDPSRNTEAFF.

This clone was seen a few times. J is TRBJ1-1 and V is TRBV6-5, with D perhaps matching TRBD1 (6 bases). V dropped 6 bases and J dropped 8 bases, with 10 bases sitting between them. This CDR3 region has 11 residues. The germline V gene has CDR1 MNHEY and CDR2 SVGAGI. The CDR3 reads CASSHGTEAFF. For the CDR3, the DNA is TGTGCCAGCAGCCACGGGACAGAAGCTTTCTTT.

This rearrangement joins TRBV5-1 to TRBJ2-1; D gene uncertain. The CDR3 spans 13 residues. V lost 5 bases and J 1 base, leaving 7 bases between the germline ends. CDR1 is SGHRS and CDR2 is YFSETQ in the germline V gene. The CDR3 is CASSRVSYNEQFF. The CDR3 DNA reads TGCGCCAGCAGTCGTGTATCCTACAATGAGCAGTTCTTC.

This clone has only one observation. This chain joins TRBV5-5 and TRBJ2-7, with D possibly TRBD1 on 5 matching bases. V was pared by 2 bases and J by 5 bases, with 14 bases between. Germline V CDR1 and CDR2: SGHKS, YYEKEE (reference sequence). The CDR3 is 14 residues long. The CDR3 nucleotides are TGTGCCAGCAGCTTAGGGGCGGCTCAGAACGAGCAGTACTTC. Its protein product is CASSLGAAQNEQYF.

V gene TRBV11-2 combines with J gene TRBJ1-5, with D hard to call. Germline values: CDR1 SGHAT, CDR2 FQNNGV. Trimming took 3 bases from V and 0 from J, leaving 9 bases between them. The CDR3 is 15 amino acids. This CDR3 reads CASSFGRGSNQPQHF. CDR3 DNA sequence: TGTGCCAGCAGCTTCGGACGGGGTAGCAATCAGCCCCAGCATTTT. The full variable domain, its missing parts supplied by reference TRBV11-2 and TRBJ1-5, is EAGVAQSPRYKIIEKRQSVAFWCNPISGHATLYWYQQILGQGPKLLIQFQNNGVVDDSQLPKDRFSAERLKGVDSTLKIQPAKLEDSAVYLCASSFGRGSNQPQHFGDGTRLSIL.

CDR3 sequence (DNA): TGTGCCAGCAGACGACTAGCGGGGGCCACCACAGATACGCAGTATTTT. The encoded protein is CASRRLAGATTDTQYF. V is TRBV27 and J is TRBJ2-3, with 12 positions matching TRBD2. Germline V gives CDR1 MNHEY, CDR2 SMNVEV (reference sequence). V trimming: 6 bases; J trimming: 2 bases; junction bases outside the gene matches: 6. CDR3 length: 16 residues.

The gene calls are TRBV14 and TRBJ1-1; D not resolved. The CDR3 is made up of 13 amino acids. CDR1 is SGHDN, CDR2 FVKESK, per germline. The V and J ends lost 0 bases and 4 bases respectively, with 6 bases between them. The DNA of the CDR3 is TGTGCCAGCAGCCAAGAAGCCCGCACTGAAGCTTTCTTT. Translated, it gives CASSQEARTEAFF.

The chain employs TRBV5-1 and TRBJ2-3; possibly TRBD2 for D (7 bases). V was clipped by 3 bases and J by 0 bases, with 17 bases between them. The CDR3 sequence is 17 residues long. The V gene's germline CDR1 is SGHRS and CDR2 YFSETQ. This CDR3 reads CASSSRGGPASTDTQYF. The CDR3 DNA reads TGCGCCAGCAGCTCAAGGGGGGGCCCAGCTAGCACAGATACGCAGTATTTT.

In DNA, the CDR3 is TGCGCCAGCAGTGAGGAGTGGGCGCAGGAGACCCAGTACTTC. The encoded protein is CASSEEWAQETQYF. The gene calls are TRBV10-1 and TRBJ2-5; no clear D. This CDR3 region has 14 residues. Germline V lookup: CDR1 WNHNN, CDR2 SYGVQD (reference sequence). Deletions cut 2 bases from V and 5 bases from J, with 12 bases between.

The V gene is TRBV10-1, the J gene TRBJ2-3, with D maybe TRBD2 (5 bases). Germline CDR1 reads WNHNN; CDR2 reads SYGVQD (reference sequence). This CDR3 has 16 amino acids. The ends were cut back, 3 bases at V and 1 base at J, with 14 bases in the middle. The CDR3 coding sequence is TGCGCCAGCAGTGATAGGTCGGCAGCGGGCACAGATACGCAGTATTTT. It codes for CASSDRSAAGTDTQYF.

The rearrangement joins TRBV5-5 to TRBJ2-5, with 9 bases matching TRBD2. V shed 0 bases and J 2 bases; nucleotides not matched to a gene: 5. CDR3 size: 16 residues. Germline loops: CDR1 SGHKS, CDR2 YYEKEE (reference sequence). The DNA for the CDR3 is TGTGCCAGCAGCTTGGGTCCTAGCGGGACACAAGAGACCCAGTACTTC. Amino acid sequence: CASSLGPSGTQETQYF.

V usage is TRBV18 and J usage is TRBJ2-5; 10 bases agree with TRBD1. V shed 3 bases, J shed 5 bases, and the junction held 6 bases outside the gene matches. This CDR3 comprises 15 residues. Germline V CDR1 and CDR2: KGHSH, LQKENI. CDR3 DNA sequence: TGTGCCAGCTCACCTTACCGGGACAGGGGTGAGACCCAGTACTTC. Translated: CASSPYRDRGETQYF.